This T cell receptor (beta chain) was retrieved from a study of read filtering for tumor transcriptome and immune sequencing. This clonotype has at least ten counts. Molecular barcoded adaptors covering alpha/delta and beta/gamma chains were used on 400 ng RNA. A single record per CDR3 protein comes from TCRdb applying MiXCR to the reads. Here the sample spans 75,000 to 95,000 distinct CDR3 sequences, around an eighth being singletons. The CDR3 length is 14 residues. Germline CDR1 reads GTSNPN; CDR2 reads SVGIG (reference sequence). The V gene end was trimmed by 3 bases and the J gene end by 5 bases; junction bases not matched to a gene: 8.

The sequencing sample was made of a population of CD138-negative cells sorted from bone marrow. V and J are TRBV30 and TRBJ2-5; 8 bases match TRBD2. The sequence was collected from a donor at least 40 years old with multiple myeloma. CDR3 sequence reads: CAWSGMTSAETQYF. The DNA of the CDR3 is TGTGCCTGGAGCGGGATGACTAGCGCGGAGACCCAGTACTTC. Filled out from reference TRBV30 and TRBJ2-5, the complete variable domain reads SQTIHQWPATLVQPVGSPLSLECTVEGTSNPNLYWYRQAAGRGLQLLFYSVGIGQISSEVPQNLSASRPQDRQFILSSKKLLLSDSGFYLCAWSGMTSAETQYFGPGTRLLVL.